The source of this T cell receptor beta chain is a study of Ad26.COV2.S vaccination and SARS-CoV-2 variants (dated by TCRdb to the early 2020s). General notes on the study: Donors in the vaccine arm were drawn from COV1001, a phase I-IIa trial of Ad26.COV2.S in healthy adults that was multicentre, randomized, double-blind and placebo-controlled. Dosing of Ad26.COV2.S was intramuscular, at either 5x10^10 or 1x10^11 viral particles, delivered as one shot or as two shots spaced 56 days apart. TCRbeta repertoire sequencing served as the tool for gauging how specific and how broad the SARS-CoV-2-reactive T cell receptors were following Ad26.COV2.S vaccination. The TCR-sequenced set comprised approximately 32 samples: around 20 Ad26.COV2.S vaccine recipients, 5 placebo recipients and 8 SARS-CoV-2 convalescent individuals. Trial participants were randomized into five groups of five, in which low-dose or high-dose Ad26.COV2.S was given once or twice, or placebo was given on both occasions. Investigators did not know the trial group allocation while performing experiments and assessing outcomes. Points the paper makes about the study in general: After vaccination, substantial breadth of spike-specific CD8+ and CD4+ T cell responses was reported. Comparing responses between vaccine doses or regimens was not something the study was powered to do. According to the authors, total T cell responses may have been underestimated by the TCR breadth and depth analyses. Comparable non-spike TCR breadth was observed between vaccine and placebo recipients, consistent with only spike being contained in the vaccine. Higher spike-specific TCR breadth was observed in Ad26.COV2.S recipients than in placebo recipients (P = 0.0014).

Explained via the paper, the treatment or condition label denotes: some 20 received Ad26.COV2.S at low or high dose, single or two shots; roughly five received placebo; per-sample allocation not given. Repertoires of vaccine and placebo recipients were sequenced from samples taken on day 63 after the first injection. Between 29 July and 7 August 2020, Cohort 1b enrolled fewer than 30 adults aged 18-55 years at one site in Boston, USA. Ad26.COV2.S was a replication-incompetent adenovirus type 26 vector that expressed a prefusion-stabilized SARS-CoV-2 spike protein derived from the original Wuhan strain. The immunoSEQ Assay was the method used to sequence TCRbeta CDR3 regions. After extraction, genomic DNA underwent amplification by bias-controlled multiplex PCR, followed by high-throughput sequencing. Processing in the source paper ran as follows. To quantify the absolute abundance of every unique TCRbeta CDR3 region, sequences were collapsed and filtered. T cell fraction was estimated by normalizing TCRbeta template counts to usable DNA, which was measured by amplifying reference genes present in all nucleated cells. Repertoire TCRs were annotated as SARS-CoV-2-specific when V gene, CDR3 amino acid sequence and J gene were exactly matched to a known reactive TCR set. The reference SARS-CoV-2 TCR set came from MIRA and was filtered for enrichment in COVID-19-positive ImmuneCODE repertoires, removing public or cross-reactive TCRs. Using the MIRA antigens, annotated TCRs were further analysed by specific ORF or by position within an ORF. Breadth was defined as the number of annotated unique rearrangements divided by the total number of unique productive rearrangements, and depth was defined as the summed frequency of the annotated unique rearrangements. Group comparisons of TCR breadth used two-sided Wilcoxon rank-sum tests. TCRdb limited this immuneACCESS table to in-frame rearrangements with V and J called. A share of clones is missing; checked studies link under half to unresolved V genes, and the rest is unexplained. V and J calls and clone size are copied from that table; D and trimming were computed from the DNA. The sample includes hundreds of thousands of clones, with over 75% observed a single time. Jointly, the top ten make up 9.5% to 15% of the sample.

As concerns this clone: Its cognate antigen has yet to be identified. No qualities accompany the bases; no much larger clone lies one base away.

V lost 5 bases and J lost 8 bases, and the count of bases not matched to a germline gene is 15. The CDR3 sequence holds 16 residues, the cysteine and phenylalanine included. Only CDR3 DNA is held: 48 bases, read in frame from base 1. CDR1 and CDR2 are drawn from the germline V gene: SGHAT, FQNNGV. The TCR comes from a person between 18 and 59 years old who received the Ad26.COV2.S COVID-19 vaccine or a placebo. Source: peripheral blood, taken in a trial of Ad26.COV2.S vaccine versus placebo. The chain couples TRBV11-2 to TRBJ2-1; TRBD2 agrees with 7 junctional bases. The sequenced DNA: TGTGCCAGCAGCCCACATAGCGGGCAAGCTCGGTATGAGCAGTTCTTC. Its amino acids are CASSPHSGQARYEQFF.